The rows below give T cell receptor beta chains drawn from one sample of a study of cytomegalovirus exposure and HLA in healthy donors. Using immunoSEQ multiplex PCR, the repertoire was profiled, and TCRdb retains in-frame clones only, with some absent. Of about 170,000 clones in the sample, under 80% were seen once. Sequencing was done on a sample of PBMCs. All receptors derive from a human donor in good health. Each CDR3 is given with its conserved first and last residue. The D gene is left open where the match is weak. A clone size is listed for some rows: how often the clone was seen (once, few, many), or a class if it is expanded.

d_call,v_call,j_call,clone_size,cdr3_nt,cdr3_aa
.,TRBV10-3,TRBJ2-7,.,TGTGCCATCAGTGAGTCCGGACGGACAGTCTACGAGCAGTACTTC,CAISESGRTVYEQYF
.,TRBV7-2,TRBJ1-5,.,TGTGCCAGCAGCTTAGTGGGGCAGGGATGGTATAGCAATCAGCCCCAGCATTTT,CASSLVGQGWYSNQPQHF
TRBD1,TRBV6-5,TRBJ1-3,.,TGTGCCAGCAGTACAGGGGGCTCGAGAAACACCATATATTTT,CASSTGGSRNTIYF
TRBD1,TRBV11-2,TRBJ1-1,once,TGTGCCAGCAGCCAGGGGGCGAGGACTGAAGCTTTCTTT,CASSQGARTEAFF
TRBD2,TRBV5-6,TRBJ2-3,few,TGTGCCAGCAGCCTATACTTTACTAGCGGGGCCACAGATACGCAGTATTTT,CASSLYFTSGATDTQYF
TRBD1,TRBV6-1,TRBJ2-5,.,TGTGCCAGCAGTGAAGCGCTTCTAGTAGGACAGGGGGGCAATCAAGAGACCCAGTACTTC,CASSEALLVGQGGNQETQYF
TRBD1,TRBV19,TRBJ2-7,.,TGTGCCAGCCGGGACAGGGCCTACGAGCAGTGCTTC,CASRDRAYEQCF
TRBD1,TRBV7-9,TRBJ2-7,.,TGTGCCAGCACTGTACAGGGGGTCCAGTACGAGCAGTACTTC,CASTVQGVQYEQYF
.,TRBV7-9,TRBJ1-3,.,TGTGCCAGCAGCTCTCTGAGGTCTGGAAACACCATATATTTT,CASSSLRSGNTIYF
TRBD1,TRBV5-4,TRBJ1-2,.,TGTGCCAGCAGCGAAACAGGGGAATATGGCTACACCTTC,CASSETGEYGYTF
.,TRBV6-5,TRBJ1-2,.,TGTGCCAGCAGGCAGAGGGAGGGGTGCGGCTACACCTTC,CASRQREGCGYTF
.,TRBV5-1,TRBJ1-2,.,TGCGCCAGCAGCTTCTCCTCAGGGGACTATGGCTACACTTTC,CASSFSSGDYGYTF
.,TRBV5-1,TRBJ1-5,.,TGCGCCAGCAGCTTTTCTCTTGATCAGCCCCAGCATTTT,CASSFSLDQPQHF
.,TRBV28,TRBJ1-5,few,TGTGCCAGCAGTTTAAGGCGGGGGGCGAGACAGCCCCAGCATTTT,CASSLRRGARQPQHF
TRBD2,TRBV4-3,TRBJ2-5,few,TGCGCCAGCAGCCAAGGGCTAGCGGGGGAACGAGAGACCCAGTACTTC,CASSQGLAGERETQYF